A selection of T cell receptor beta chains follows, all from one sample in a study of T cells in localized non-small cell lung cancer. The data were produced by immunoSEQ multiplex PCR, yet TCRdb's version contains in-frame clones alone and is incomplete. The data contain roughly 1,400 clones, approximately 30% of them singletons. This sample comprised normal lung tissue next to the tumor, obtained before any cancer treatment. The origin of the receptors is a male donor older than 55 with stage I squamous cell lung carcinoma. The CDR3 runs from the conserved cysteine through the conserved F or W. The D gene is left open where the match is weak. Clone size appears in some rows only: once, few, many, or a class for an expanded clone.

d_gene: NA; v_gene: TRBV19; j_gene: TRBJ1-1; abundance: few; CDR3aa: CASSIQGKAEAFF; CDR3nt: TGTGCCAGTAGTATACAGGGTAAGGCTGAAGCTTTCTTT
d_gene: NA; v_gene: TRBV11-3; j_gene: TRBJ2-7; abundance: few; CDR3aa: CASSTPGSFYEQYF; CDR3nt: TGTGCCAGCTCAACACCGGGATCCTTCTACGAGCAGTACTTC
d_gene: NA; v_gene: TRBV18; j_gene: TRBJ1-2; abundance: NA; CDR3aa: CASSPAGEVYGYTF; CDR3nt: TGTGCCAGCTCACCAGCAGGGGAGGTCTATGGCTACACCTTC
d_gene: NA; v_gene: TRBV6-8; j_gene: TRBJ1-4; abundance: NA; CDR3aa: CASSYSGTAYEKLFF; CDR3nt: TGTGCCAGCAGTTACTCCGGGACTGCATATGAAAAACTGTTTTTT
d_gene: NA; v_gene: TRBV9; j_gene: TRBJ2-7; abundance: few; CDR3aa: CASSPATFDYEQYF; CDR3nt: TGTGCCAGCAGCCCAGCTACGTTTGACTACGAGCAGTACTTC
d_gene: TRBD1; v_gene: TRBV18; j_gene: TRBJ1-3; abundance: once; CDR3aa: CASSHGQGAAGNTIYF; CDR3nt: TGTGCCAGCTCTCACGGACAGGGGGCTGCTGGAAACACCATATATTTT
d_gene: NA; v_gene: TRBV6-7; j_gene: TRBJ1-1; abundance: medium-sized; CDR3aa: CASSLGTEAFF; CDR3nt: TGTGCCAGCAGCCTCGGGACTGAAGCTTTCTTT
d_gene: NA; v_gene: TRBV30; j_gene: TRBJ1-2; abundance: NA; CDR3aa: CAWRFNPGQGYTF; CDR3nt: TGTGCCTGGAGATTTAACCCCGGACAGGGCTACACCTTC
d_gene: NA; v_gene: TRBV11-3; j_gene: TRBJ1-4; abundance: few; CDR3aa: CASSPEGGHEKLFF; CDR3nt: TGTGCCAGCAGCCCTGAGGGGGGGCATGAAAAACTGTTTTTT
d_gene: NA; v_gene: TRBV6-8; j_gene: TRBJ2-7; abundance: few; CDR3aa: CASSPNSNEQYF; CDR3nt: TGTGCCAGCAGTCCGAACAGCAACGAGCAGTACTTC
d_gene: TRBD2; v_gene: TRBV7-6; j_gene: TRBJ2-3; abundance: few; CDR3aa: CASSLLGRALTDTQYF; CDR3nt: TGTGCCAGCAGCTTGCTCGGGAGGGCCTTAACAGATACGCAGTATTTT
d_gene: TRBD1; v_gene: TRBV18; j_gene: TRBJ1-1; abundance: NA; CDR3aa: CASSPTTGMNTEAFF; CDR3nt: TGTGCCAGCTCGCCGACGACAGGGATGAACACTGAAGCTTTCTTT
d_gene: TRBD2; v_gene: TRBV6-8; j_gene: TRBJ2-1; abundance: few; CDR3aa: CASSYPGLDGNEQFF; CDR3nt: TGTGCCAGCAGTTACCCGGGACTAGACGGCAATGAGCAGTTCTTC
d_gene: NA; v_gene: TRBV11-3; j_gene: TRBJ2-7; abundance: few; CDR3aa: CASSNPQEGRSYEQYF; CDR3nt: TGTGCCAGCAGCAACCCCCAGGAGGGGAGGTCCTACGAGCAGTACTTC
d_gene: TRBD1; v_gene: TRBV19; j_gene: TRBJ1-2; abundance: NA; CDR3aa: CASSIPGTAYGYTF; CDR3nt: TGTGCCAGTAGTATCCCAGGGACAGCCTATGGCTACACCTTC
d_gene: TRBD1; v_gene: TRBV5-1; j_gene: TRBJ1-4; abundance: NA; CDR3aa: CASSLKTGGTGNEKLFF; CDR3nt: TGCGCCAGCAGCTTGAAGACAGGGGGCACTGGAAATGAAAAACTGTTTTTT
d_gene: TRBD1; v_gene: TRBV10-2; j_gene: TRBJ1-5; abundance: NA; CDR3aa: CASSEGTGGWPQHF; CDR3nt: TGCGCCAGCAGTGAGGGAACAGGGGGTTGGCCCCAGCATTTT
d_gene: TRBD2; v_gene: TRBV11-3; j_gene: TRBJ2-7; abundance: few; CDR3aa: CASSLDTSGSYPTYEQYF; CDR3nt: TGTGCCAGCAGCTTAGATACTAGCGGGAGTTACCCAACCTACGAGCAGTACTTC
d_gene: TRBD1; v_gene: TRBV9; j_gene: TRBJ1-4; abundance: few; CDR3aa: CASSSGQVATNEKLFF; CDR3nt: TGTGCCAGCAGCTCAGGACAGGTTGCAACTAATGAAAAACTGTTTTTT
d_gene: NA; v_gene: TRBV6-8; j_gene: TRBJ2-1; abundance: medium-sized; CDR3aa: CASSYSLGQISYNEQFF; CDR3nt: TGTGCCAGCAGTTACTCCCTAGGACAGATCTCCTACAATGAGCAGTTCTTC
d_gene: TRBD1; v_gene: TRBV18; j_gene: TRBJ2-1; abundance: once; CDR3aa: CASSPGGNPYNEQFF; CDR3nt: TGTGCCAGCTCGCCAGGGGGCAACCCCTACAATGAGCAGTTCTTC
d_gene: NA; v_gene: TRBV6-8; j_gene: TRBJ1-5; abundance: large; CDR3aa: CASSDDWAGSNQPQHF; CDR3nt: TGTGCCAGCAGTGACGACTGGGCAGGCTCGAATCAGCCCCAGCATTTT
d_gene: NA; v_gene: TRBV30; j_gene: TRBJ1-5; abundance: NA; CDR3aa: CAWSVGENQPQHF; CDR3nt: TGTGCCTGGAGTGTAGGTGAGAATCAGCCCCAGCATTTT
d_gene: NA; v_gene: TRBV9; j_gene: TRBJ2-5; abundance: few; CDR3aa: CASSVVGGTQYF; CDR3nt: TGTGCCAGCAGCGTAGTTGGGGGGACCCAGTACTTC
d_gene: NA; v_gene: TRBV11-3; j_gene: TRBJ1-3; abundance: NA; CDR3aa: CASSLTGGSGNTIYF; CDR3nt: TGTGCCAGCAGCTTGACCGGTGGCTCTGGAAACACCATATATTTT
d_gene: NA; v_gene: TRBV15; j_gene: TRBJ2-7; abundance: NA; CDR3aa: CATTESFGGGEQYF; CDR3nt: TGTGCCACCACCGAGTCATTTGGGGGCGGCGAGCAGTACTTC
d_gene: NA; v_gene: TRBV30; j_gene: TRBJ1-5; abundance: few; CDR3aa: CAWSVQGGGAQPQHF; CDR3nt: TGTGCCTGGAGTGTCCAGGGCGGGGGAGCTCAGCCCCAGCATTTT
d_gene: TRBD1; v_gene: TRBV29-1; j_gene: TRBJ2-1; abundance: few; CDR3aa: CSVPGQGAYEQFF; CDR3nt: TGCAGCGTCCCGGGACAGGGGGCCTATGAGCAGTTCTTC
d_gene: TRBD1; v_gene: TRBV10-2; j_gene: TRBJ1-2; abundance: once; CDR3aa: CASRRQQGAEYGYTF; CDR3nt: TGCGCCAGCAGACGTCAACAGGGGGCTGAGTATGGCTACACCTTC
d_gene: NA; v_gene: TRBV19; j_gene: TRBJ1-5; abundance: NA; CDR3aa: CASSFGNQPQHF; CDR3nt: TGTGCCAGTAGTTTCGGGAATCAGCCCCAGCATTTT
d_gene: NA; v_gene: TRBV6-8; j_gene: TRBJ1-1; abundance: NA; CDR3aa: CASSGGMNTEAFF; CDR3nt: TGTGCCAGCAGTGGAGGGATGAACACTGAAGCTTTCTTT
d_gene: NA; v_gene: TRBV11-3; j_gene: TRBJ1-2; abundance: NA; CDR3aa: CASSLESTTNYGYTF; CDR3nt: TGTGCCAGCAGCTTAGAATCGACCACCAACTATGGCTACACCTTC
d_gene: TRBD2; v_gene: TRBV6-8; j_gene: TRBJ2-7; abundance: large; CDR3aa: CATMGLAESNYEQYF; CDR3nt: TGTGCCACAATGGGACTAGCGGAGTCAAACTACGAGCAGTACTTC
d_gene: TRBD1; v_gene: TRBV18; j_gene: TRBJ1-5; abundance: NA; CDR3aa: CASSLYRPGTENQPQHF; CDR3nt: TGTGCCAGCTCACTCTACAGACCCGGGACAGAGAATCAGCCCCAGCATTTT
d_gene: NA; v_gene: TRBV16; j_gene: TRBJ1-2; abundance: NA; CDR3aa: CASSQSRAFVYGYTF; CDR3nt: TGTGCCAGCAGCCAAAGCCGGGCTTTCGTTTATGGCTACACCTTC
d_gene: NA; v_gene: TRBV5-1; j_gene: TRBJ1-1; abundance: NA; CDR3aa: CASSPLAYLNTEAFF; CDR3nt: TGCGCCAGCAGCCCGCTTGCCTACTTGAACACTGAAGCTTTCTTT
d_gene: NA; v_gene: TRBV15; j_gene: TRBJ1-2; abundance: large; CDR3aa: CATSRDAGGLYGYTF; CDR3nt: TGTGCCACCAGCAGAGATGCGGGCGGCCTCTATGGCTACACCTTC
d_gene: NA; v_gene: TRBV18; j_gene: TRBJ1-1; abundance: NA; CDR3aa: CASSPPARSSAFF; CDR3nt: TGTGCCAGCTCACCACCTGCTAGAAGTTCGGCTTTCTTT
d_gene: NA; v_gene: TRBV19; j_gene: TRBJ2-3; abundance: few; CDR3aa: CASSIDVTGASTDTQYF; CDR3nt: TGTGCCAGTAGTATAGACGTAACAGGAGCCAGCACAGATACGCAGTATTTT
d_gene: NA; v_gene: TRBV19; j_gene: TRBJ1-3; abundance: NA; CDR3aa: CASSIGFGPGYTIYF; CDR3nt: TGTGCCAGTAGTATAGGATTTGGCCCAGGATACACCATATATTTT
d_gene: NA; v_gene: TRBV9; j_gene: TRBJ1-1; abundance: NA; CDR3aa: CASSVGQDSEAFF; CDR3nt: TGTGCCAGCAGCGTAGGCCAGGACTCTGAAGCTTTCTTT
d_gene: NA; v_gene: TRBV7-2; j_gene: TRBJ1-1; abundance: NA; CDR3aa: CASSSGLNTEAFF; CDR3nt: TGTGCCAGCAGCTCCGGACTGAACACTGAAGCTTTCTTT